This T cell receptor beta chain emerged from a study of blood T cell repertoires in COVID-19 (dated by TCRdb to about 2020). About the study as a whole: The collaborator samples originated in the United States, Italy and Spain and spanned the acute and convalescent phases of COVID-19. The material from the prospective study consisted of cDNA or gDNA derived from T cells, B-cell-depleted T cells, or PBMCs. The dataset comprised deeply sampled blood TCRbeta repertoires from subjects exposed to, actively infected with, or recovered from COVID-19. Samples were obtained from the ongoing ImmuneRACE study (first 160 participants) and from 1,254 subjects provided by 6 global collaborators. Where HLA class I and class II types were available, the types were taken from metadata supplied by the sample provider, not from assay-based typing. The repertoires were made available in a free public database intended to serve as a resource for research on the immune response to SARS-CoV-2. A de-identified subject ID, COVID-19 status, age in years and sex were almost always included in the sample metadata. Overall study outcomes, separate from this receptor: Clinical and demographic metadata were provided uncurated, with the amount varying by source and participant.

TCRbeta CDR3 regions were amplified from genomic DNA using the immunoSEQ Assay, a bias-controlled multiplex PCR. As for the original processing: Nucleated cell counts per sample were estimated from amplification of reference gene primers within the assay. To quantify the absolute abundance of each unique TCRbeta CDR3 rearrangement, sequence reads were collapsed and filtered. For each sample, productive Simpson clonality was calculated as the square root of Simpson's diversity index over productive rearrangements. TCRdb obtained this table from immuneACCESS and retained in-frame rearrangements with V and J assigned. These tables miss some clones; where compared with another copy, unresolved V genes account for less than half of the shortfall, and the remainder is unexplained. Clone size and the V and J calls come from that table; the DNA yielded D and trimming. This sample is represented by about 170,000 clones; 70% to 90% of them were singletons. Roughly 2.5% of the sample is taken by the ten largest.

CDR1 and CDR2 were assigned from the germline V gene as SNHLY and FYNNEI. The CDR3 measures 14 amino acids from cysteine to phenylalanine. Only the CDR3 portion is preserved as DNA: 42 bases, with reading frame beginning at the first base. Trimming removed 4 bases from V and 4 bases from J; the gene matches leave 3 bases unexplained. Concerning this clone: The antigen it binds to is not known. No quality values exist for individual bases; no much larger clone is one base distant.

One collaborating source in Seattle enrolled patients during active infection and followed them longitudinally through the course of disease. The collaborating institutions used their own protocols to collect whole blood in K2EDTA tubes. For TCRbeta analysis, collaborator samples were shipped as frozen whole blood, as isolated PBMCs, or as DNA extracted from either sample type. The V and J genes are TRBV2 and TRBJ2-3; TRBD2 lines up with 9 middle nucleotides. This clonotype was sampled from an elderly woman with COVID-19, enrolled during active disease. Sequenced sample: peripheral blood. The DNA sequence reads TGTGCCAGCAGTGGCCTAGCGGGGCCAGATACGCAGTATTTT. This is translated as CASSGLAGPDTQYF.